This T cell receptor (beta chain) was profiled in a study of blood T cell repertoires in COVID-19. Study-level information: Donors in the United States, Italy and Spain gave samples during acute or convalescent COVID-19.

Original methodology: Reference gene primers were amplified, and this amplification served to estimate nucleated cell counts. TCRdb keeps only in-frame clones here, not all; method: immunoSEQ multiplex PCR. The V and J calls and clone size were taken over from that table, and D and trimming were inferred from the DNA. This sample has 75,000 to 100,000 clones, with around 87% found just once. Per germline, CDR1 MNHEY and CDR2 SVGEGT. J gave up 7 bases and V 6 bases, and 15 bases lay outside the gene matches. This CDR3 spans 15 amino acids. Sequenced material: peripheral blood. This receptor was obtained from a human donor with acute or convalescent COVID-19. The donor label of this sample is uncertain. The gene calls are TRBV6-2 or TRBV6-3 and TRBJ2-7; 7 positions match TRBD1. The CDR3 spells CASSPDWDRSGEQYF. The CDR3 bases are TGTGCCAGCAGCCCCGACTGGGACAGATCGGGAGAGCAGTACTTC.